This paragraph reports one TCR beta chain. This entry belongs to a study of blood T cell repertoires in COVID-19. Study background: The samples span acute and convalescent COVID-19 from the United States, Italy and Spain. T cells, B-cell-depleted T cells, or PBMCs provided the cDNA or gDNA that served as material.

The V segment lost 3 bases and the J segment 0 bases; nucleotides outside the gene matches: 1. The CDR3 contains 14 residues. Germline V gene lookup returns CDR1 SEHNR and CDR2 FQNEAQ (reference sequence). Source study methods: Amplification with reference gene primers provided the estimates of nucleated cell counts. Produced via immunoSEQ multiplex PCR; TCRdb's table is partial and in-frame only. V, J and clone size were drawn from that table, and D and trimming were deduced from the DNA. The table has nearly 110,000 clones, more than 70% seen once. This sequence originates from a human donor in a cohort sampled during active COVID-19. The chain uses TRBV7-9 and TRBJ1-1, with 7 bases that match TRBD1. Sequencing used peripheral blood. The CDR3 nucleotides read TGTGCCAGCAGCTTGGGACAGCTGAACACTGAAGCTTTCTTT. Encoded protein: CASSLGQLNTEAFF. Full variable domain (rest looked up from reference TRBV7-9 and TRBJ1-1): DTGVSQNPRHKITKRGQNVTFRCDPISEHNRLYWYRQTLGQGPEFLTYFQNEAQLEKSRLLSDRFSAERPKGSFSTLEIQRTEQGDSAMYLCASSLGQLNTEAFFGQGTRLTVV.